This entry features one TCR beta chain sequence. The identical CDR3 is also encoded by other nucleotide sequences in the sample. Per the germline V gene, CDR1 is KGHSH and CDR2 is LQKENI. The CDR3 is 14 residues long. The V gene end was trimmed by 3 bases and the J gene end by 5 bases; junction bases not matched to a gene: 5. These data come from a study of T cell repertoires in ileal Crohn's disease. The table came from immunoSEQ multiplex PCR; TCRdb's copy has only in-frame clones and leaves some out. The sample has some 30,000 clones; about 81% are singletons. The origin of this receptor is an adult with Crohn's disease. Sequenced sample: ileal tissue. The rearrangement links TRBV18 to TRBJ2-5; 8 bases agree with TRBD1. For the CDR3, the DNA is TGTGCCAGCTCACCCGGACAGGGTGGGGAGACCCAGTACTTC. It specifies CASSPGQGGETQYF.